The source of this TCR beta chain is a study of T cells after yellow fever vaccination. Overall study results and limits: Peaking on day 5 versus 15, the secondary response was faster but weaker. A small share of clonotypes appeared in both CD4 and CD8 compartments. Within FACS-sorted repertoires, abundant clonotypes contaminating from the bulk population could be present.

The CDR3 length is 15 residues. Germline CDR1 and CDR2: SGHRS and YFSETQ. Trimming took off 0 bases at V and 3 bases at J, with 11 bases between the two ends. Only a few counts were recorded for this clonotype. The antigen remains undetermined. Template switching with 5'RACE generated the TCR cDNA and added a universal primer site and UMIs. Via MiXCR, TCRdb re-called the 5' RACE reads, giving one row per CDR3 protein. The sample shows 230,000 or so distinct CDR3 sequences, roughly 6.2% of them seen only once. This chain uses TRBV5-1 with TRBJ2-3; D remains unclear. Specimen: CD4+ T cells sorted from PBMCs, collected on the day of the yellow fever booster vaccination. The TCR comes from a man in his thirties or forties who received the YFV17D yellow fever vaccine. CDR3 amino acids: CASSLANPDTDTQYF. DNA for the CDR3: TGCGCCAGCAGCTTGGCCAATCCGGATACAGATACGCAGTATTTT.